The source of this T cell receptor beta chain is a study of OX40 agonist ivuxolimab in advanced cancers. Study overall: Dose-escalation subjects each had hepatocellular carcinoma, melanoma, renal cell or head and neck cancer. Study-wide results and limits: Both blood CD4+ and CD8+ T cells showed clonal growth by week 6 at 0.1 to 3.0 mg/kg.

A remark on this clone: Antigen: not known.

The repertoire was sequenced with immunoSEQ multiplex PCR; TCRdb's copy has only in-frame clones and lacks some. The sample contains approximately 98,000 clones, 75% to 95% of which appear only once. Trimming shortened V by 6 bases and J by 0 bases, and 11 bases separated the two germline ends. The CDR3 is made up of 14 amino acids. The germline V gene has CDR1 SEHNR and CDR2 FQNEAQ (reference sequence). This specimen consisted of CD4+ or CD8+ T cells sorted from blood, obtained in a trial of the OX40 agonist ivuxolimab. This TCR was sampled from an adult with an advanced solid tumor such as melanoma, head and neck, liver or kidney cancer. The gene calls are TRBV7-9 and TRBJ1-1; D ambiguous. CDR3 in DNA: TGTGCCAGCAGTATTGGGCATTTGAACACTGAAGCTTTCTTT. Translating it yields CASSIGHLNTEAFF.